The 20 T cell receptor beta chains reported below all come from one sample, sequenced in a study of blood T cell repertoires in COVID-19. Libraries were prepared by immunoSEQ multiplex PCR; TCRdb keeps only in-frame clonotypes and omits some of them. The sample shows nearly 400,000 clones, 85% to 90% of them seen only once. Material for sequencing was PBMCs or T cells enriched from blood (not recorded which). The receptors were sampled from a woman younger than 45 who had recovered from COVID-19.

This rearrangement joins TRBV5-1 to TRBJ1-2; 8 bases agree with TRBD1. Germline V lookup: CDR1 SGHRS, CDR2 YFSETQ. CDR3 length equals 14 residues. Germline trimming cut 4 bases from V and 4 bases from J; bases unmatched to any gene: 6. The CDR3 nucleotides are TGCGCCAGCAGCAGGACAGGGCCGATCTATGGCTACACCTTC. It is translated as CASSRTGPIYGYTF. Drawing the rest from reference TRBV5-1 and TRBJ1-2, the complete variable domain is KAGVTQTPRYLIKTRGQQVTLSCSPISGHRSVSWYQQTPGQGLQFLFEYFSETQRNKGNFPGRFSGRQFSNSRSEMNVSTLELGDSALYLCASSRTGPIYGYTFGSGTRLTVV.

The J gene is TRBJ1-4, the V gene TRBV18; D gene uncertain. The CDR3 is made up of 15 amino acids. The V end lost 2 bases, the J end lost 4 bases, and 11 bases lay between the germline ends. The V gene's germline CDR1 is KGHSH and CDR2 LQKENI. The CDR3 nucleotides read TGTGCCAGCTCACCAAAGACACGCCGTAATGAAAAACTGTTTTTT. This sequence encodes CASSPKTRRNEKLFF.

The chain couples TRBV5-6 to TRBJ1-2; unclear D gene. V lost 3 bases and J lost 5, with 17 bases in between. This CDR3 has 15 residues. Germline assignment: CDR1 SGHDT and CDR2 YYEEEE. DNA for the CDR3: TGTGCCAGCAGCTCCTGGTGGGGAGGGCGGTATGGCTACACCTTC. Protein: CASSSWWGGRYGYTF.

The chain couples TRBV27 to TRBJ2-1, with D perhaps TRBD2 (7 bases). Germline V gene data show CDR1 as MNHEY and CDR2 as SMNVEV (reference sequence). Trimming shortened V by 8 bases and J by 1 base, and 12 bases separated the two germline ends. The CDR3 loop spans 14 amino acids. This CDR3 is CASSEGGSYNEQFF. The CDR3 DNA is TGTGCCAGCTCTGAGGGGGGGTCCTACAATGAGCAGTTCTTC.

The genes are TRBV6-5 and TRBJ1-5; D unclear. The CDR3 extends over 14 amino acids. The V end was cut by 4 bases, the J end by 7 bases, with 14 bases between. Germline V CDR1 and CDR2: MNHEY, SVGAGI. The CDR3 loop is CASSSLSRQQPQHF. For the CDR3, the DNA is TGTGCCAGCAGTTCCCTCAGCAGACAACAGCCCCAGCATTTT.

This clone was seen once. DNA for the CDR3: TGCAGTGCTAGTTATACAGGGGGGACTAATGAAAAACTGTTTTTT. Translating it yields CSASYTGGTNEKLFF. The chain links TRBV20-1 to TRBJ1-4; TRBD1 aligns across 8 bases. The CDR3 has 15 residues. The V and J ends lost 3 bases and 2 bases, in that order; junction bases with no gene match: 5. Per germline, CDR1 DFQATT and CDR2 SNEGSKA (reference sequence).

The chain carries TRBV7-9 and TRBJ2-5; weak D call: TRBD2 (6 bases). The CDR3 has 13 residues. Trimming cost V 1 base and J 8 bases, with 11 bases left between them. Germline values: CDR1 SEHNR, CDR2 FQNEAQ (reference sequence). CDR3 DNA sequence: TGTGCCAGCAGCTTAGGGTTCGGGAGCACCCAGTACTTC. The encoded protein is CASSLGFGSTQYF.

This chain links TRBV9 with TRBJ1-1, with 12 positions matching TRBD1. The germline CDR1 and CDR2 sequences are SGDLS and YYNGEE. This CDR3 region has 16 residues. V gave up 0 bases and J gave up 3 bases; unmatched junction bases: 3. The CDR3 region has the DNA TGTGCCAGCAGCGTAGGAGGGACAGGGGGCTACACTGAAGCTTTCTTT. It yields the protein CASSVGGTGGYTEAFF. Full variable domain (missing parts from reference TRBV9 and TRBJ1-1): DSGVTQTPKHLITATGQRVTLRCSPRSGDLSVYWYQQSLDQGLQFLIQYYNGEERAKGNILERFSAQQFPDLHSELNLSSLELGDSALYFCASSVGGTGGYTEAFFGQGTRLTVV.

The rearrangement links TRBV19 to TRBJ2-3; the D is unclear. In germline, CDR1 is LNHDA, CDR2 SQIVND (reference sequence). The CDR3 covers 14 residues. V was cut by 8 bases and J by 8 bases, with 20 bases left in between. For the CDR3, the DNA is TGTGCCAGTGCGTCCCATCATGCCGGTGGTACGCAGTATTTT. Its protein is CASASHHAGGTQYF.

This CDR3 is CASSSRQEVGLLAKNIQYF. The CDR3 DNA follows: TGTGCCAGCAGCTCTCGACAGGAAGTGGGACTACTAGCCAAAAACATTCAGTACTTC. The rearrangement joins TRBV7-9 to TRBJ2-4, with D possibly matching TRBD2 (7 bases). The V and J ends lost 4 bases and 0 bases respectively, with 22 bases between them. CDR3 length: 19 amino acids. Germline V gives CDR1 SEHNR, CDR2 FQNEAQ (reference sequence).

The CDR3 region is CASSLRREKNTEAFF. Written as DNA, the CDR3 is TGTGCCAGCAGCTTGCGGCGGGAAAAGAACACTGAAGCTTTCTTT. This chain joins TRBV5-4 and TRBJ1-1; D gene unclear. Trimming cost V 1 base and J 1 base, with 11 bases left between them. CDR1 and CDR2 from the germline V gene are SGHNT and YYREEE (reference sequence). The length of the CDR3 is 15 residues.

On this clone itself: At one end the junction does not follow the germline gene, possibly because of a read error. The chain carries TRBV7-7 and TRBJ2-3; D is ambiguous. The CDR3 spans 15 residues. The V gene's germline CDR1 is SSHAT and CDR2 FNYEAQ (reference sequence). The CDR3 nucleotides read TGTGCTAGCAGCTTAGGAAGTACTAGCACAGATACGCAGTATTTT. This sequence encodes CASSLGSTSTDTQYF.

The rearrangement joins TRBV7-2 to TRBJ1-3, with 7 positions matching TRBD1. This CDR3 spans 16 amino acids. V was clipped by 6 bases and J by 5 bases; unmatched bases: 13. Germline CDR1 and CDR2: SGHTA and FQGNSA. The DNA of the CDR3 is TGTGCCAGCAGACGGGACACAGGGGTTTCAAGAAACACCATATATTTT. Its translation is CASRRDTGVSRNTIYF.

Ten or more counts support this clone. The chain couples TRBV25-1 to TRBJ2-7; 7 positions match TRBD2. The CDR3 consists of 13 residues. The V segment lost 7 bases and the J segment 6 bases; nucleotides outside the gene matches: 9. Per germline, CDR1 MGHDK and CDR2 SYGVNS. The CDR3 sequence is CASISGPGGEQYF. DNA for the CDR3: TGTGCCAGCATTTCTGGCCCGGGGGGCGAGCAGTACTTC.

The chain recombines TRBV29-1 with TRBJ2-3; 7 bases are a match to TRBD1. Trimming cost V 4 bases and J 6 bases; bases outside gene matches: 4. Germline-derived CDR1 and CDR2 are SQVTM and ANQGSEA. The CDR3 has 12 residues. The CDR3 DNA reads as TGCAGCGTTGCCCAGACAGGGGATACGCAGTATTTT. This sequence encodes CSVAQTGDTQYF.

This clone was found a few times. Other nucleotide sequences in the sample specify the same CDR3. The chain links TRBV7-9 to TRBJ1-3; 7 bases are a match to TRBD1. There are 14 residues in the CDR3. Trimming cost V 8 bases and J 3 bases; bases outside gene matches: 7. Germline V gene lookup returns CDR1 SEHNR and CDR2 FQNEAQ (reference sequence). CDR3 protein: CASPRQGSGNTIYF. The CDR3, as DNA: TGTGCCAGCCCGAGACAGGGAAGTGGAAACACCATATATTTT.

The chain's CDR3 is CASSTGTSTDTQYF. The CDR3 region has the DNA TGCGCCAGCAGCACCGGGACTAGCACAGATACGCAGTATTTT. This sequence joins TRBV5-1 and TRBJ2-3, with D perhaps matching TRBD2 (6 bases). The CDR3 has 14 residues. The germline CDR1 and CDR2 sequences are SGHRS and YFSETQ. Trimming removed 4 bases at V and 0 bases at J, with 9 bases between.

The chain uses TRBV5-4 and TRBJ2-3, with 7 bases lining up with TRBD1. V lost 3 bases and J lost 4; bases outside the gene matches: 11. The germline gives CDR1 SGHNT, CDR2 YYREEE (reference sequence). The CDR3 has 16 residues. In DNA, the CDR3 is TGTGCCAGCAGCTCTGGGACAGTGTCCTACGCAGATACGCAGTATTTT. Translated, it gives CASSSGTVSYADTQYF.

V is TRBV5-1 and J is TRBJ1-6; D perhaps matches TRBD1 (5 bases). Germline lookup yields CDR1 SGHRS and CDR2 YFSETQ. The ends were cut back, 4 bases at V and 0 bases at J, with 23 bases in the middle. The CDR3 runs 20 residues. CDR3 protein: CASSSGFDRDTSSYNSPLHF. The CDR3 DNA sequence: TGCGCCAGCAGCAGTGGTTTCGACAGAGACACGAGCTCCTATAATTCACCCCTCCACTTT.

The V call is TRBV15, the J call TRBJ2-7; D is uncertain. Germline V gene sequence: CDR1 LNHNV, CDR2 YYDKDF (reference sequence). The CDR3 length is 12 residues. V lost 3 bases and J lost 3, with 6 bases in between. CDR3 sequence: CATSSTDYEQYF. CDR3 sequence (DNA): TGTGCCACCAGCAGCACAGACTACGAGCAGTACTTC.